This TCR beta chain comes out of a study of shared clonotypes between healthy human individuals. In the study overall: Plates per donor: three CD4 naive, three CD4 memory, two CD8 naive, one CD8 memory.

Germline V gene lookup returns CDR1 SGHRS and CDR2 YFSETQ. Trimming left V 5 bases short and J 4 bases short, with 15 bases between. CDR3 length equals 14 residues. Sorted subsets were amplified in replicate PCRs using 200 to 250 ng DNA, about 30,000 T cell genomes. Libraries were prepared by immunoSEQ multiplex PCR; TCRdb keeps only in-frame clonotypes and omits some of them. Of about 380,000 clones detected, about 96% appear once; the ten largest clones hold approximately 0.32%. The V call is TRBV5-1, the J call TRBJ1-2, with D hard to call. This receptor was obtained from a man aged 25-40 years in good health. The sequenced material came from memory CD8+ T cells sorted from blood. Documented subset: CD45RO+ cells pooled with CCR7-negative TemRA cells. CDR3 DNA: TGCGCCAGCAGTCCTCCCCGGGAGGGCTATGGCTACACCTTC. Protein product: CASSPPREGYGYTF.